Sequencing of this TCR beta chain was carried out in a study of cytomegalovirus exposure and HLA in healthy donors. The PCR employed 60 Vbeta primers together with 13 Jbeta primers. Clones were read by immunoSEQ multiplex PCR, and TCRdb kept only the in-frame ones, dropping some. Here the sample spans over 150,000 clones, roughly three quarters being singletons. This CDR3 contains 13 residues. The germline CDR1 and CDR2 sequences are SGHAT and FQDESV (reference sequence). With 5 bases clipped from V and 5 bases from J, the junction kept 2 bases outside the gene matches. This clone has only a few counts.

The chain joins TRBV11-1 to TRBJ2-5; 10 nucleotides line up with TRBD2. Sequences were obtained from PBMCs. This receptor was obtained from a male donor in good health and CMV-seronegative. The DNA of the CDR3 is TGTGCCAGCAGCCTTAGCGGGAGGGAGACCCAGTACTTC. Its protein product is CASSLSGRETQYF.